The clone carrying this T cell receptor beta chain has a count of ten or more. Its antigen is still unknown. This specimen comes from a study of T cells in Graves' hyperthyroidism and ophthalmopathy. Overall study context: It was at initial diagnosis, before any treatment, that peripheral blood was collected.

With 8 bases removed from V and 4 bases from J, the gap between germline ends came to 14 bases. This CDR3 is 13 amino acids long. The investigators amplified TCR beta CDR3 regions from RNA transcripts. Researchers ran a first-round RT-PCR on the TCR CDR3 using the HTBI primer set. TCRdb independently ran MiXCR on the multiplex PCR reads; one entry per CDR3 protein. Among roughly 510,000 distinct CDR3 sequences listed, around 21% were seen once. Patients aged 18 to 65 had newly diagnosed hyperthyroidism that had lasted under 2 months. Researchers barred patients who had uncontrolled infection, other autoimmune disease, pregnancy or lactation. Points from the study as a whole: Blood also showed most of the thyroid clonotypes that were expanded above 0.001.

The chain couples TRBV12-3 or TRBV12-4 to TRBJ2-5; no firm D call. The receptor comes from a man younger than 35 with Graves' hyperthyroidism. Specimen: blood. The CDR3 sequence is CASASGVPETQYF. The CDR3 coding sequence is TGTGCCAGCGCCTCCGGAGTCCCAGAGACCCAGTACTTC.